This T cell receptor beta chain was recovered during a study of early T cells in non-severe SARS-CoV-2 infection. Unique molecular identifiers (one per individual cDNA molecule) were attached. TCRdb reanalysed the 5' RACE reads using MiXCR and keeps one entry per CDR3 protein. Counted here are roughly 90,000 distinct CDR3 sequences, over 12% occurring once; the ten biggest clones make up approximately 0.62%. The ends lost 5 bases at V and 7 bases at J; junction bases unmatched: 7. Germline CDR1 reads SNHLY; CDR2 reads FYNNEI. This CDR3 contains 15 residues. This clonotype was counted a few times. The chain carries TRBV2 and TRBJ2-1, with TRBD2 identical over 11 bases. The receptor comes from an adult who was a healthcare worker with PCR-confirmed SARS-CoV-2 infection or an uninfected control (not recorded which). The source material was whole blood. The CDR3 here is CASSSTSGGTNEQFF. DNA for the CDR3: TGTGCCAGCAGTTCAACTAGCGGGGGTACAAATGAGCAGTTCTTC.